These 25 T cell receptor beta chains originate from one sample sequenced in a study of shared clonotypes between healthy human individuals. Naive CD8 cells lacked CD45RO and underwent positive selection for CCR7, leaving out terminally differentiated effector memory CD45RA+ cells. Only in-frame clones appear in the TCRdb table, and some are missing; sequencing was by immunoSEQ multiplex PCR. Of roughly 570,000 clones listed, roughly 98% are singletons. Specimen: naive CD8+ T cells sorted from blood. The origin of the receptors is a man aged 25 to 40 in good health.

The chain links TRBV2 to TRBJ2-5; 10 bases fit TRBD2. The ends lost 3 bases at V and 4 bases at J; junction bases unmatched: 5. This CDR3 spans 15 amino acids. Germline lookup yields CDR1 SNHLY and CDR2 FYNNEI. The CDR3 region has the DNA TGTGCCAGCAGTGAGTGGCTAGCGGGAGCAGAGACCCAGTACTTC. It yields the protein CASSEWLAGAETQYF.

The chain is built from TRBV13 and TRBJ2-2, with 14 bases identical to TRBD2. J gave up 12 bases and V 5 bases, and 14 bases lay outside the gene matches. CDR3 length: 17 residues. Germline CDR1 PRHDT, CDR2 FYEKMQ (reference sequence). CDR3 sequence (DNA): TGTGCCAGCAGCAAGGGACTAGCGGGAGTATTGGCGGAAAAGCTGTTTTTT. Translated, it gives CASSKGLAGVLAEKLFF.

This clone was observed a single time. The chain combines TRBV15 with TRBJ2-1; 8 nucleotides line up with TRBD1. The CDR3 extends over 17 amino acids. The V and J ends lost 3 bases and 2 bases, in that order; junction bases with no gene match: 9. Per the germline V gene, CDR1 is LNHNV and CDR2 is YYDKDF (reference sequence). The CDR3 sequence is CATSRDRESVAYNEQFF. The CDR3 DNA reads TGTGCCACCAGCAGGGACAGGGAGTCTGTGGCCTACAATGAGCAGTTCTTC.

Written as DNA, the CDR3 is TGTGCCAGCAGCTTAGGGGTCTCTGCCTACGAGCAGTACTTC. The encoded protein is CASSLGVSAYEQYF. The chain recombines TRBV11-2 with TRBJ2-7; D remains unclear. Deletions cut 1 base from V and 2 bases from J, with 9 bases between. Germline V gene data show CDR1 as SGHAT and CDR2 as FQNNGV. This CDR3 region has 14 residues. Variable domain in full (rest from reference TRBV11-2 and TRBJ2-7): EAGVAQSPRYKIIEKRQSVAFWCNPISGHATLYWYQQILGQGPKLLIQFQNNGVVDDSQLPKDRFSAERLKGVDSTLKIQPAKLEDSAVYLCASSLGVSAYEQYFGPGTRLTVT.

Here the CDR3 reads CASSEVWGAKNIQYF. The CDR3 DNA sequence: TGTGCCAGCAGTGAAGTTTGGGGAGCCAAAAACATTCAGTACTTC. The chain combines TRBV25-1 with TRBJ2-4; D is undetermined. There are 15 residues in the CDR3. CDR1 is MGHDK, CDR2 SYGVNS, per germline. V dropped 2 bases and J dropped 0 bases, with 8 bases sitting between them.

J is TRBJ2-1 and V is TRBV9, with D possibly TRBD2 on 6 matching bases. The CDR3 loop spans 15 amino acids. V was pared by 4 bases and J by 8 bases, with 19 bases between. The germline V gene encodes CDR1 SGDLS and CDR2 YYNGEE. The CDR3: CASSPSGRGSDEQFF. The CDR3 nucleotides are TGTGCCAGCAGCCCCTCCGGGAGAGGTAGCGATGAGCAGTTCTTC.

Note on this clone: Other DNA sequences in the same sample also yield this CDR3. The chain employs TRBV27 and TRBJ1-1, with D unclear. CDR1 and CDR2 from the germline V gene are MNHEY and SMNVEV (reference sequence). V was cut by 8 bases and J by 1 base, with 5 bases left in between. The CDR3 covers 11 residues. CDR3 bases: TGTGCCAGCCGGAGGAACACTGAAGCTTTCTTT. Protein sequence: CASRRNTEAFF.

This sequence joins TRBV27 and TRBJ2-5; D remains unclear. Deletions cut 4 bases from V and 6 bases from J, with 3 bases between. CDR1 is MNHEY, CDR2 SMNVEV, per germline (reference sequence). This CDR3 has 10 residues. CDR3 nucleotide sequence: TGTGCCAGCAGTTCTAAGACCCAGTACTTC. This gives the protein CASSSKTQYF.

The rearrangement joins TRBV19 to TRBJ2-1; D is tentatively TRBD1 or TRBD2 (6 bases each). Deletions cut 6 bases from V and 5 bases from J, with 14 bases between. CDR1 and CDR2 from the germline V gene are LNHDA and SQIVND (reference sequence). The length of the CDR3 is 14 residues. In DNA form, the CDR3 reads TGTGCCAGTAGCATCCCCGGGGGCAACAATGAGCAGTTCTTC. Its translation: CASSIPGGNNEQFF.

The chain is built from TRBV7-9 and TRBJ2-6; possibly TRBD1 or TRBD2 for D (6 bases each). Trimming shortened V by 0 bases and J by 0 bases, and 12 bases separated the two germline ends. Germline V gene lookup returns CDR1 SEHNR and CDR2 FQNEAQ (reference sequence). The CDR3 is 18 residues long. In DNA, the CDR3 is TGTGCCAGCAGCTTAGCCTCGGGGGCCGTCTCTGGGGCCAACGTCCTGACTTTC. Residues: CASSLASGAVSGANVLTF.

The J gene is TRBJ1-2, the V gene TRBV29-1; TRBD1 might be the D (5 bases). The ends were cut back, 7 bases at V and 3 bases at J, with 15 bases in the middle. The CDR3 is 13 residues long. Germline V lookup: CDR1 SQVTM, CDR2 ANQGSEA. This chain's CDR3 is CSAQGQVDYGYTF. The DNA for the CDR3 is TGCAGCGCCCAGGGTCAGGTAGACTATGGCTACACCTTC.

V is TRBV7-9 and J is TRBJ2-1, with 7 bases fitting TRBD1. Looked up from germline, CDR1 is SEHNR and CDR2 is FQNEAQ (reference sequence). This CDR3 has 16 amino acids. Trimming took 2 bases from V and 9 from J; bases not matched to a gene: 13. CDR3 in amino acids: CASSLFPTGRSGEQFF. CDR3 bases: TGTGCCAGCAGCTTATTCCCGACAGGGCGTTCGGGTGAGCAGTTCTTC. Drawing the rest from reference TRBV7-9 and TRBJ2-1, the complete variable domain is DTGVSQNPRHKITKRGQNVTFRCDPISEHNRLYWYRQTLGQGPEFLTYFQNEAQLEKSRLLSDRFSAERPKGSFSTLEIQRTEQGDSAMYLCASSLFPTGRSGEQFFGPGTRLTVL.

The chain combines TRBV29-1 with TRBJ2-7; 9 bases are a match to TRBD2. The trim removed 7 bases at V and 0 bases at J, leaving 7 bases unmatched. Per germline, CDR1 SQVTM and CDR2 ANQGSEA. The CDR3 totals 14 residues. The chain's CDR3 is CSALAGDSSYEQYF. The CDR3 DNA reads as TGCAGCGCCTTAGCGGGAGACTCCTCCTACGAGCAGTACTTC.

Worth noting for this clone: The sample holds other DNA sequences that translate to the same CDR3. This chain connects TRBV7-9 to TRBJ2-2; no definite D call. The CDR3 has 12 amino acids. The germline V gene has CDR1 SEHNR and CDR2 FQNEAQ (reference sequence). The V end lost 5 bases, the J end lost 6 bases, and 7 bases lay between the germline ends. The CDR3 region has the DNA TGTGCCAGCAGCCCAACCTCCGGGGAGCTGTTTTTT. This gives the protein CASSPTSGELFF.

The V gene is TRBV9, the J gene TRBJ2-3; TRBD2 matches at 7 bases. This CDR3 comprises 15 residues. V lost 0 bases, J lost 4 bases, and 5 bases stayed unmatched. CDR1 is SGDLS and CDR2 is YYNGEE in the germline V gene. The CDR3 DNA follows: TGTGCCAGCAGCGTAGGTATAGGACTAGCAGATACGCAGTATTTT. This sequence encodes CASSVGIGLADTQYF.

The rearrangement uses TRBV28 and TRBJ1-1, with D unclear. V lost 7 bases and J 3 bases, leaving 18 bases between the germline ends. Germline CDR1 reads MDHEN; CDR2 reads SYDVKM. The CDR3 length is 15 residues. CDR3 amino acids: CASNFPTAQDTEAFF. The CDR3 DNA reads as TGTGCCAGCAATTTCCCGACGGCCCAGGACACTGAAGCTTTCTTT.

The rearrangement joins TRBV7-8 to TRBJ2-3; TRBD1 agrees at 8 bases. The ends lost 1 base at V and 0 bases at J; junction bases unmatched: 9. This CDR3 is built from 18 residues. The germline gives CDR1 SGHVS, CDR2 FQNEAQ. The CDR3 protein is CASSLGDRFISSTDTQYF. CDR3 coding DNA: TGTGCCAGCAGCTTAGGGGACAGGTTCATTTCTAGCACAGATACGCAGTATTTT.

In regard to this clone: The same CDR3 arises from other DNA sequences in this sample as well. V usage is TRBV9 and J usage is TRBJ2-1; tentatively, D is TRBD2 (6 bases). The CDR3 is made up of 15 amino acids. Germline-derived CDR1 and CDR2 are SGDLS and YYNGEE. Trimming removed 0 bases at V and 0 bases at J, with 7 bases between. CDR3 in amino acids: CASSVGSGSYNEQFF. The CDR3 nucleotides are TGTGCCAGCAGCGTAGGTAGCGGCTCCTACAATGAGCAGTTCTTC.

The chain employs TRBV19 and TRBJ2-1; the D gene is possibly TRBD1 (6 bases). V lost 1 base and J 7 bases, leaving 11 bases between the germline ends. Germline-derived CDR1 and CDR2 are LNHDA and SQIVND (reference sequence). This CDR3 comprises 14 residues. CDR3 loop: CASSIVSGANEQFF. The CDR3 bases are TGTGCCAGTAGTATAGTTTCAGGGGCGAATGAGCAGTTCTTC.

In its sample, this clone was seen once. The gene calls are TRBV27 and TRBJ2-1; 7 bases fit TRBD1. Trimming at V came to 11 bases and at J to 2 bases, leaving 9 bases not matched to a gene. The CDR3 consists of 14 residues. Germline CDR1 is MNHEY and CDR2 is SMNVEV (reference sequence). The CDR3 loop is CASTPGTAYNEQFF. As DNA, the CDR3 is TGTGCCTCGACCCCCGGGACAGCCTACAATGAGCAGTTCTTC.

This sequence joins TRBV27 and TRBJ2-2, with TRBD1 matching over 8 bases. Germline CDR1 MNHEY, CDR2 SMNVEV (reference sequence). The CDR3 runs 16 residues. Trimming at V came to 3 bases and at J to 2 bases, leaving 5 bases not matched to a gene. CDR3 residues: CASSFGTGDNTGELFF. The DNA of the CDR3 is TGTGCCAGCAGTTTTGGGACAGGAGATAACACCGGGGAGCTGTTTTTT.

Note on this clone: This specimen includes other DNA sequences encoding the same CDR3. The chain links TRBV5-1 to TRBJ2-7; D gene ambiguous. CDR1 is SGHRS, CDR2 YFSETQ, per germline. The CDR3 loop spans 13 amino acids. The germline V and J ends were trimmed by 0 bases and 2 bases, with 6 bases remaining between them. The CDR3 nucleotides are TGCGCCAGCAGCTTGGGATCCCCCTACGAGCAGTACTTC. It is translated as CASSLGSPYEQYF.

V gene TRBV7-8 combines with J gene TRBJ2-7; D unresolved. The CDR3 length is 12 residues. Germline CDR1 SGHVS, CDR2 FQNEAQ. V gave up 6 bases and J gave up 5 bases, with 11 bases separating them. CDR3 bases: TGTGCCAGCAGTTCCCCTTCCCACGAGCAGTACTTC. Encoded protein: CASSSPSHEQYF.

The chain recombines TRBV7-8 with TRBJ2-3; D not certain. The V gene's germline CDR1 is SGHVS and CDR2 FQNEAQ. CDR3 length equals 19 residues. V lost 1 base to trimming and J lost 0 bases, with 20 bases between them. In DNA, the CDR3 is TGTGCCAGCAGCTTAGATGCGCCAAGCGAACCCTCTAGCACAGATACGCAGTATTTT. Translating it yields CASSLDAPSEPSSTDTQYF.

The chain couples TRBV25-1 to TRBJ2-7, with 10 nucleotides matching TRBD1. The CDR3 is 14 residues long. Germline V lookup: CDR1 MGHDK, CDR2 SYGVNS. V was clipped by 7 bases and J by 6 bases; unmatched bases: 9. CDR3 nucleotides: TGTGCCAGCACGGCTTCCGGGACAGGGGCCGAGCAGTACTTC. Protein product: CASTASGTGAEQYF.